The clone carrying this TCR beta chain was seen a few times. TCR beta sequencing was performed on blood CD8+ and CD4+ T cells. TEMRA cells were FACS-enriched, with CD8+ and CD4+ T cells isolated negatively. The CDR3 has 12 residues. Germline V lookup: CDR1 LGHDT, CDR2 YNNKEL (reference sequence). The V and J ends lost 3 bases and 2 bases respectively, with 5 bases between them. This record belongs to a study of CD8 T cells in Susac syndrome. An input of 0.5 to 1 ug of RNA was subjected to reverse transcription using random hexamers. An immunoSEQ multiplex PCR amplified TCR beta CDR3 over 54 Vbeta and 13 Jbeta. TCRdb recomputed calls from the immunoSEQ multiplex PCR reads with MiXCR, one row per CDR3 protein. The sample has some 120,000 distinct CDR3 sequences; nearly 95% are singletons.

The chain carries TRBV3-1 and TRBJ2-7; TRBD1 or TRBD2 may be the D gene (5 bases each). The sequenced sample consisted of CD4+ T cells from PBMCs. This TCR derives from a human donor in good health. The CDR3 loop reads CASSQGAYEQYF. The CDR3 coding sequence is TGTGCCAGCAGCCAGGGGGCCTACGAGCAGTACTTC.